The 20 T cell receptor beta chains below come from one sample, sequenced in a study of regulatory T cells. General observations from the study: In CD3G-deficient patients, conventional CD4+ T cells were enriched for hydrophobic CDR3 residues at positions 6 and 7.

Their recognized antigens are unknown. Amplification used 52 TRBV primers and 13 TRBJ primers. Sequenced by immunoSEQ multiplex PCR; TCRdb stores in-frame clones only, minus some. The table shows more than 25,000 clones, with around 93% occurring only once. Sequencing was performed on conventional CD4+ T cells sorted from blood. The receptors were sampled from a person aged 18 to 35 with CD3G deficiency.

The chain combines TRBV5-1 with TRBJ2-7; 11 nucleotides align to TRBD2. This CDR3 is 15 amino acids long. Germline V lookup: CDR1 SGHRS, CDR2 YFSETQ. The J segment lost 5 bases and the V segment lost 0 bases, leaving 4 bases of the junction unmatched. CDR3 nucleotides: TGCGCCAGCAGCTTGGGACTAGCGGGAAGGGACGAGCAGTACTTC. As protein: CASSLGLAGRDEQYF.

The chain uses TRBV6-1 and TRBJ2-7; 11 bases line up with TRBD2. Germline lookup yields CDR1 MNHNS and CDR2 SASEGT. The ends lost 7 bases at V and 6 bases at J; junction bases unmatched: 11. The CDR3 loop spans 15 amino acids. CDR3 coding DNA: TGTGCCAGCACCCCTCGACTAGCGGGAATGCGCGAGCAGTACTTC. Protein sequence: CASTPRLAGMREQYF.

Written as DNA, the CDR3 is TGTGCCAGCAGCTTAGGGGGGACAGGGAACACCGGGGAGCTGTTTTTT. The encoded protein is CASSLGGTGNTGELFF. The chain is built from TRBV7-8 and TRBJ2-2; TRBD1 agrees at 8 bases. Germline-derived CDR1 and CDR2 are SGHVS and FQNEAQ. There are 16 residues in the CDR3. Trimming took 1 base from V and 1 from J; bases not matched to a gene: 2.

V gene TRBV28 combines with J gene TRBJ2-5; D perhaps matches TRBD2 (5 bases). The assigned J gene may be wrong: the sequence end matches TRBJ2-7 better. The CDR3 spans 15 residues. The germline gives CDR1 MDHEN, CDR2 SYDVKM. CDR3 sequence reads: CASSAGSGLNYEQYF. The CDR3 nucleotides are TGTGCCAGCAGCGCCGGATCCGGACTGAATTACGAGCAGTACTTC.

The chain recombines TRBV27 with TRBJ1-1; 8 bases are shared with TRBD1. Losses at the gene ends were 4 bases for V and 2 bases for J; bases not matched to a gene: 9. CDR3 length: 16 residues. Per the germline V gene, CDR1 is MNHEY and CDR2 is SMNVEV (reference sequence). The CDR3 sequence: CASSSRQGRANTEAFF. As DNA, the CDR3 is TGTGCCAGCAGTTCTCGACAGGGGAGGGCCAACACTGAAGCTTTCTTT.

V and J are TRBV6-6 and TRBJ2-7, with 10 bases identical to TRBD1. Germline assignment: CDR1 MNHNY and CDR2 SVGAGI (reference sequence). V was pared by 6 bases and J by 4 bases, with 3 bases of the junction left unmatched. The CDR3 runs to 13 residues. CDR3 amino acids: CASRRQGAYEQYF. The CDR3 DNA is TGTGCCAGCAGGAGACAGGGGGCTTACGAGCAGTACTTC.

The V and J genes are TRBV10-3 and TRBJ2-4; 9 bases map to TRBD1. The CDR3 loop spans 19 amino acids. The V gene end was trimmed by 2 bases and the J gene end by 0 bases; junction bases not matched to a gene: 11. Germline V gives CDR1 ENHRY, CDR2 SYGVKD. The CDR3 protein is CAISEKRGGTGLAKNIQYF. The CDR3 DNA follows: TGTGCCATCAGTGAGAAGAGAGGGGGGACAGGGCTAGCCAAAAACATTCAGTACTTC.

The rearrangement joins TRBV27 to TRBJ2-3, with 7 bases matching TRBD2. Unmatched junction bases numbered 6, after V lost 4 bases and J lost 2 bases. The CDR3 contains 15 residues. CDR1 and CDR2 (germline): MNHEY, SMNVEV (reference sequence). As DNA, the CDR3 is TGTGCCAGCAGTTCTCTCGGGGGGTCCACAGATACGCAGTATTTT. Amino acid sequence: CASSSLGGSTDTQYF.

The genes are TRBV7-9 and TRBJ2-3, with no clear D. The CDR3 totals 13 residues. CDR1 is SEHNR, CDR2 FQNEAQ, per germline (reference sequence). Trimming removed 4 bases at V and 2 bases at J, with 7 bases between. CDR3: CASSSHPTDTQYF. The CDR3 DNA reads as TGTGCCAGCAGCTCCCACCCCACAGATACGCAGTATTTT.

The table lists this clone with a few counts. J is TRBJ1-1 and V is TRBV5-1, with D perhaps TRBD1 (5 bases). V lost 0 bases and J lost 8, with 11 bases in between. This CDR3 contains 13 residues. Per the germline V gene, CDR1 is SGHRS and CDR2 is YFSETQ. CDR3 DNA: TGCGCCAGCAGCTTGGAGGGGCGGCGCGAAGCTTTCTTT. This sequence encodes CASSLEGRREAFF.

The chain recombines TRBV6-6 with TRBJ1-4, with TRBD1 as a possible D gene (5 bases). There are 14 residues in the CDR3. The germline V gene has CDR1 MNHNY and CDR2 SVGAGI (reference sequence). Between the trimmed V and J ends, which lost 2 bases and 7 bases, there was a span of 11 bases. CDR3 amino acids: CASSYGTLGEKLFF. Here the CDR3 DNA reads TGTGCCAGCAGTTACGGGACCCTGGGTGAAAAACTGTTTTTT.

This sequence joins TRBV7-2 and TRBJ2-5; D possibly corresponds to TRBD2 (5 bases). CDR1 is SGHTA and CDR2 is FQGNSA in the germline V gene. The CDR3 runs to 14 residues. V was clipped by 5 bases and J by 0 bases, with 10 bases between them. CDR3 residues: CASSLGIHQETQYF. In DNA, the CDR3 is TGTGCCAGCAGCCTCGGGATTCACCAAGAGACCCAGTACTTC. The variable domain in full, with the rest retrieved from reference TRBV7-2 and TRBJ2-5, is GAGVSQSPSNKVTEKGKDVELRCDPISGHTALYWYRQSLGQGLEFLIYFQGNSAPDKSGLPSDRFSAERTGGSVSTLTIQRTQQEDSAVYLCASSLGIHQETQYFGPGTRLLVL.

The rearrangement links TRBV4-1 to TRBJ1-2; 9 nucleotides align to TRBD1. This CDR3 is 16 amino acids long. Trimming cost V 1 base and J 8 bases; bases outside gene matches: 11. CDR1 and CDR2 (germline): MGHRA, YSYEKL. In nucleotides, the CDR3 is TGCGCCAGCAGCCAAGGCCTAAGGACGACAGGGGGAGGCTACACCTTC. It translates to CASSQGLRTTGGGYTF.

V gene TRBV5-1 combines with J gene TRBJ1-1; D may be TRBD1 (5 bases). Deletions cut 0 bases from V and 1 base from J, with 7 bases between. Germline assignment: CDR1 SGHRS and CDR2 YFSETQ. The CDR3 spans 14 residues. The CDR3 is CASSLGQSNTEAFF. Here the CDR3 DNA reads TGCGCCAGCAGCTTGGGACAGTCGAACACTGAAGCTTTCTTT.

V is TRBV27 and J is TRBJ1-3, with D maybe TRBD1 (5 bases). This CDR3 is 16 amino acids long. CDR1 and CDR2 (germline): MNHEY, SMNVEV (reference sequence). Deletions cut 6 bases from V and 0 bases from J, with 15 bases between. The CDR3 sequence is CASRTGTPSSGNTIYF. For the CDR3, the DNA is TGTGCCAGCAGAACCGGGACCCCGAGCTCTGGAAACACCATATATTTT.

The J gene is TRBJ2-2, the V gene TRBV30; D may be TRBD1 or TRBD2 (5 bases each). Germline CDR1 is GTSNPN and CDR2 is SVGIG (reference sequence). The V gene lost 1 base and the J gene lost 7 bases, with 10 bases spanning the gap. The CDR3 totals 13 residues. CDR3 amino acids: CAWSALRGGELFF. The CDR3 DNA sequence: TGTGCCTGGAGTGCCCTGAGGGGCGGGGAGCTGTTTTTT.

The chain combines TRBV6-1 with TRBJ2-3, with 8 bases aligning to TRBD1. The trim removed 1 base at V and 6 bases at J, leaving 0 bases unmatched. The CDR3 length is 13 residues. The germline V gene has CDR1 MNHNS and CDR2 SASEGT. The chain's CDR3 is CASSEDRGDTQYF. CDR3 nucleotides: TGTGCCAGCAGTGAAGACAGGGGGGATACGCAGTATTTT.

The V gene is TRBV16, the J gene TRBJ1-1; no firm D call. This CDR3 region has 13 residues. V was shortened by 4 bases and J by 1 base, with 7 bases between the two germline ends. Germline values: CDR1 KGHSY, CDR2 FQNENV. DNA for the CDR3: TGTGCCAGCAGCCGAGGGAGGAACACTGAAGCTTTCTTT. It codes for CASSRGRNTEAFF.

This clone was recorded once. This chain uses TRBV9 with TRBJ2-1; D is tentatively TRBD1 or TRBD2 (5 bases each). The CDR3 loop spans 15 amino acids. Trimming took 4 bases from V and 10 from J, leaving 21 bases between them. The germline CDR1 and CDR2 sequences are SGDLS and YYNGEE. CDR3 DNA sequence: TGTGCCAGCAGCTCCTCGGTCTCGTTGTGGGGGGAGCAGTTCTTC. Its translation is CASSSSVSLWGEQFF.

J is TRBJ2-2 and V is TRBV6-1; 12 bases agree with TRBD2. Per the germline V gene, CDR1 is MNHNS and CDR2 is SASEGT. The CDR3 has 14 amino acids. Unmatched junction bases numbered 0, after V lost 6 bases and J lost 4 bases. The CDR3 loop is CASRLAGGTGELFF. CDR3 nucleotide sequence: TGTGCCAGCAGACTAGCGGGAGGCACCGGGGAGCTGTTTTTT.